The rows below give T cell receptor beta chains drawn from one sample of a study of blood T cell repertoires in COVID-19. Using immunoSEQ multiplex PCR, the repertoire was profiled, and TCRdb retains in-frame clones only, with some absent. The table has 450,000 or so clones, roughly 89% seen once; the top ten hold 0.8% to 0.9%. The sequencing input was peripheral blood. The receptors come from a man aged 18 to 29 with COVID-19, enrolled during active disease. Each CDR3 is given with its conserved first and last residue. The D gene is left open where the match is weak. Only part of the rows carry a size: once, few, many, or a class if the clone is expanded.

d_call | cdr3_length | j_call | clone_size | v_call | cdr3_nt | cdr3_aa
TRBD2 | 16 | TRBJ2-7 | NA | TRBV4-1 | TGCGCCAGCAGCCAAGGTCGACTAGCGGCTACCTACGAGCAGTACTTC | CASSQGRLAATYEQYF
NA | 15 | TRBJ2-2 | NA | TRBV2 | TGTGCCAGCAGTGGCCAGCTAGCCGTCCCCGGGGAGCTGTTTTTT | CASSGQLAVPGELFF
TRBD1 | 13 | TRBJ2-5 | NA | TRBV5-1 | TGCGCCAGCAGCCGACAGGGACCAGAGACCCAGTACTTC | CASSRQGPETQYF
TRBD2 | 15 | TRBJ2-7 | once | TRBV19 | TGTGCCAGTAGCGTACTAGCGGGAGGGACCTACGAGCAGTACTTC | CASSVLAGGTYEQYF
TRBD1 | 13 | TRBJ1-2 | NA | TRBV2 | TGTGCCAGCAGTGCCGGACAGGGGAGTGGCTACACCTTC | CASSAGQGSGYTF
NA | 13 | TRBJ1-1 | NA | TRBV6-4 | TGTGCCAGCAGAAGTTTTACAGGCACTGAAGCTTTCTTT | CASRSFTGTEAFF
NA | 13 | TRBJ1-3 | few | TRBV6-5 | TGTGCCAGCCAGACAGAGAAAGGAAACACCATATATTTT | CASQTEKGNTIYF
NA | 11 | TRBJ2-5 | NA | TRBV7-9 | TGTGCCAGCAGGGCTTTAGAGACCCAGTACTTC | CASRALETQYF
NA | 12 | TRBJ1-6 | NA | TRBV27 | TGTGCCAGCAGTCCACGGAATTCACCCCTCCACTTT | CASSPRNSPLHF
NA | 14 | TRBJ1-4 | NA | TRBV18 | TGTGCCAGCTCACCAATTCCGACTAATGAAAAACTGTTTTTT | CASSPIPTNEKLFF
NA | 13 | TRBJ2-3 | NA | TRBV29-1 | TGCAGCGTGGGTAGGGGCCCTGAGGATACGCAGTATTTT | CSVGRGPEDTQYF
TRBD2 | 14 | TRBJ2-1 | NA | TRBV2 | TGTGCCAGCAGCGCTAGCGGGAGTAAAAATGAGCAGTTCTTC | CASSASGSKNEQFF
NA | 14 | TRBJ2-7 | NA | TRBV2 | TGTGCCAGCAGTGTTGGGGGGACCAGGAACGAGCAGTACTTC | CASSVGGTRNEQYF
TRBD1 | 13 | TRBJ1-5 | NA | TRBV27 | TGTGCCAGCAGGGGACAGACCAATCAGCCCCAGCATTTT | CASRGQTNQPQHF
TRBD2 | 15 | TRBJ2-1 | NA | TRBV5-4 | TGTGCCAGCAGCCTAGCGGAGAGCTCCTACAATGAGCAGTTCTTC | CASSLAESSYNEQFF
TRBD1 | 15 | TRBJ1-6 | few | TRBV7-2 | TGTGCCAGCAGCTTAGTGGGGACAGATAATTCACCCCTCCACTTT | CASSLVGTDNSPLHF
NA | 15 | TRBJ2-1 | NA | TRBV7-2 | TGTGCCAGCAGCACGTCGGGGGGCCGAGACAATGAGCAGTTCTTC | CASSTSGGRDNEQFF
NA | 14 | TRBJ2-5 | NA | TRBV10-3 | TGTGCCATCAGTGAGTCGACAGGGAGGGAGACCCAGTACTTC | CAISESTGRETQYF
TRBD1 | 14 | TRBJ1-2 | NA | TRBV20-1 | TGCAGTGCTAGTGGGACAGGCCCTAACTATGGCTACACCTTC | CSASGTGPNYGYTF
TRBD2 | 14 | TRBJ2-5 | NA | TRBV5-8 | TGTGCCAGCAGCTTGCTAGCGGGAGAAGGGACCCAGTACTTC | CASSLLAGEGTQYF
TRBD1 | 14 | TRBJ1-1 | NA | TRBV5-4 | TGTGCCAGCAGCTTGGTCCTAACAGGGGGGAGTGCTTTCTTT | CASSLVLTGGSAFF
NA | 14 | TRBJ1-6 | NA | TRBV18 | TGTGCCAGCTCACTTGAAACGGGTAATTCACCCCTCCACTTT | CASSLETGNSPLHF
NA | 11 | TRBJ2-1 | NA | TRBV11-2 | TGTGCCAGCAGCATACGACTCGAGCAGTTCTTC | CASSIRLEQFF
NA | 18 | TRBJ2-6 | NA | TRBV6-6 | TGTGCCAGCAGCCGACAATACCGGTCCCCTTCTGGGGCCAACGTCCTGACTTTC | CASSRQYRSPSGANVLTF
NA | 14 | TRBJ2-1 | NA | TRBV9 | TGTGCCAGCAGCGATACACACACACACAATGAGCAGTTCTTC | CASSDTHTHNEQFF
TRBD1 | 16 | TRBJ2-7 | NA | TRBV2 | TGTGCCAGCAGTGAGCCCGGGACAGGGAAGCTCTACGAGCAGTACTTC | CASSEPGTGKLYEQYF
NA | 14 | TRBJ1-1 | NA | TRBV19 | TGTGCCAGTATAGATCCAGGAATGAACACTGAAGCTTTCTTT | CASIDPGMNTEAFF
NA | 11 | TRBJ2-7 | NA | TRBV27 | TGTGCCAGCAGCTCTTCCTACGAGCAGTACTTC | CASSSSYEQYF
TRBD1 | 15 | TRBJ2-1 | NA | TRBV27 | TGTGCCAGCAGTTTAGGGACAGGGGGTTTAAATGAGCAGTTCTTC | CASSLGTGGLNEQFF
TRBD1 | 18 | TRBJ2-2 | NA | TRBV11-3 | TGTGCCAGCAGCTATGGGCAGCCAACAGGGGGATACACCGGGGAGCTGTTTTTT | CASSYGQPTGGYTGELFF
TRBD1 | 16 | TRBJ2-7 | NA | TRBV19 | TGTGCCAGTAGTCCAGGGACAGGGGAGAGCTCCTACGAGCAGTACTTC | CASSPGTGESSYEQYF
NA | 13 | TRBJ1-1 | NA | TRBV3-1/TRBV3-2 | TGTGCCAGCAGCCAACGGGAGATTGCTGAAGCTTTCTTT | CASSQREIAEAFF
TRBD2 | 14 | TRBJ2-7 | NA | TRBV7-9 | TGTGCCAGCGGACGGGAGGTGCTCACCTACGAGCAGTACTTC | CASGREVLTYEQYF